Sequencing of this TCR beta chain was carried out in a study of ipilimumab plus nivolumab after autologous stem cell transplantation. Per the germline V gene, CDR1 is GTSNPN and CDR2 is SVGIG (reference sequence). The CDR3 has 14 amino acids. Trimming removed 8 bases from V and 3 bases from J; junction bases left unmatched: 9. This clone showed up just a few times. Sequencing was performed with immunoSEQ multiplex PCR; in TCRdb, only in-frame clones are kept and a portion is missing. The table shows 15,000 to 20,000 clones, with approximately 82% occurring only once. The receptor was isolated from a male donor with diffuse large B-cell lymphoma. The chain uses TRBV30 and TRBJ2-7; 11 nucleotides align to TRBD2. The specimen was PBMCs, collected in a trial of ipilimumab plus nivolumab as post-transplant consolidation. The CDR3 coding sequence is TGTGCCCTTAGCGGGGGGGCCTCCTACTACGAGCAGTACTTC. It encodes CALSGGASYYEQYF.